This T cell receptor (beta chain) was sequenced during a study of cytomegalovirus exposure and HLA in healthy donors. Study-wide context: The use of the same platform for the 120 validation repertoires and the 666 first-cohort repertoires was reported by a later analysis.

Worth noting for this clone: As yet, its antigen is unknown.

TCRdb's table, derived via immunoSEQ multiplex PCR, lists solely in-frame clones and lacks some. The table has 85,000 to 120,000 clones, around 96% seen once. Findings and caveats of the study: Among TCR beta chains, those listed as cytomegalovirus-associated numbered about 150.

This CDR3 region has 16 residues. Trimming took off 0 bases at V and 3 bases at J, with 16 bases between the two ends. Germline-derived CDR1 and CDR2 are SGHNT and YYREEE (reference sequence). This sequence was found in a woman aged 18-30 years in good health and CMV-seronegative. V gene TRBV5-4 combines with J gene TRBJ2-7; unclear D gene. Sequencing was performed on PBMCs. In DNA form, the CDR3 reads TGTGCCAGCAGCTTGGCCGGCTCGCGGCTCAACTACGAGCAGTACTTC. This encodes CASSLAGSRLNYEQYF.